This T cell receptor beta chain was sequenced for a study of beta chain features in type 1 diabetes. Naive, central memory, regulatory and stem cell-like memory cells within the CD4+ compartment were sorted using CD45RO/CCR7/CD25/CD127/CD95/CD27. General study points: Naive, central memory and regulatory TCRB repertoires appeared more similar among patients than healthy donors. Among all four CD4+ subsets, Type 1 diabetes patients had TCRB CDR3s that were moderately but significantly shorter.

The CDR3 runs to 15 residues. With 1 base removed from V and 4 bases from J, the gap between germline ends came to 14 bases. From germline, CDR1 is SGHTA and CDR2 FQGNSA. This clone was observed a handful of times. Antigen specificity is unknown. Reverse transcription of all isolated RNA meant that expressed TCRB transcripts were sequenced. Measured with immunoSEQ multiplex PCR; TCRdb has only the in-frame clones, and not every one. The data hold over 150,000 clones, with about 8.1% observed a single time. Sequencing used central memory CD4+ T cells from blood. This rearrangement joins TRBV7-2 to TRBJ2-7, with D perhaps TRBD2 (7 bases). The receptor was derived from a woman aged 18-29 years with type 1 diabetes. The CDR3 reads CASSLEGGGPYEQYF. In DNA, the CDR3 is TGTGCCAGCAGCTTAGAAGGGGGAGGGCCTTACGAGCAGTACTTC. The whole variable domain, filled in from reference TRBV7-2 and TRBJ2-7, reads GAGVSQSPSNKVTEKGKDVELRCDPISGHTALYWYRQSLGQGLEFLIYFQGNSAPDKSGLPSDRFSAERTGGSVSTLTIQRTQQEDSAVYLCASSLEGGGPYEQYFGPGTRLTVT.